This T cell receptor beta chain was sequenced during a study of cytotoxic CD8 clonotypes in ibrutinib-treated CLL. Study-level background: On average, roughly 94,000 productive rearrangements and around 230,000 productive templates per sample.

This clone has more than one count but fewer than ten. This CDR3 has 20 residues. TCRdb keeps only in-frame clones here, not all; method: immunoSEQ multiplex PCR. Of roughly 150,000 clones listed, 88% are singletons. The chain has TRBV1 and TRBJ1-5; the D call of TRBD1 is as the table states it, not checked on the DNA. TRBV1 is deemed a pseudogene. The clonotype was recovered from a human donor with chronic lymphocytic leukemia. The starting material was PBMCs, obtained at disease progression, from a patient treated with ibrutinib. As DNA, the CDR3 is TGCACCAGCAGCCAAGATGATGAGGGGGAATATATTTATAGCAATCAGCCCCAGCATTTT. Protein product: CTSSQDDEGEYIYSNQPQHF.